This T cell receptor (beta chain) emerged from a study of blood T cell repertoires in COVID-19. About the research overall: Spain, Italy and the United States supplied samples that represented acute and convalescent COVID-19. Sample material is recorded as cDNA or gDNA derived from T cells, B-cell-depleted T cells, or PBMCs.

V was trimmed by 4 bases and J by 5 bases, leaving 9 bases between them. This CDR3 comprises 13 residues. CDR1 SNHLY and CDR2 FYNNEI come from the germline V gene. Original handling: Amplification of reference gene primers provided the estimated nucleated cell counts. Here immunoSEQ multiplex PCR was the method, and the copy in TCRdb shows in-frame clones only, minus some. The DNA gave D and trimming, while V, J and clone size come from that table. The sample carries roughly 130,000 clones, roughly 80% recorded once. Concerning this clone: The same CDR3 can be traced to other DNA sequences in this sample.

The sequenced material came from peripheral blood. The sequence came from a woman aged 50 to 65 with acute or convalescent COVID-19. The rearrangement links TRBV2 to TRBJ1-5; TRBD1 might be the D (6 bases). The CDR3 DNA reads as TGTGCCAGCAGTGTGACAGGTGATCAGCCCCAGCATTTT. Translation gives CASSVTGDQPQHF.